This entry features one T cell receptor (beta chain) sequence. As processed by the authors: Amplification of reference gene primers was used by the study to estimate nucleated cell counts. Using immunoSEQ multiplex PCR, the repertoire was profiled, and TCRdb retains in-frame clones only, with some absent. For V, J and clone size, that table is used; D and trimming come from the DNA. This sample has around 280,000 clones; more than 70% occur once, and the top ten carry approximately 10%. This sample is part of a study of blood T cell repertoires in COVID-19. Study in general: From the United States, Italy and Spain came samples of acute and convalescent COVID-19. The analysed material was cDNA or gDNA that came from T cells, B-cell-depleted T cells, or PBMCs.

One Seattle source followed patients from active infection through their disease course. After removal of 2 bases from V and 6 bases from J, the junction contained 2 bases not matched to a gene. The CDR3 runs to 12 residues. Germline CDR1 and CDR2: SQVTM and ANQGSEA. This clonotype originated in a woman in her 30s with COVID-19, enrolled during active disease. The chain is built from TRBV29-1 and TRBJ1-2, with TRBD1 identical over 8 bases. Specimen: peripheral blood. The CDR3 DNA sequence: TGCAGCGTTGAATTCAGGGGGCATGGCTACACCTTC. Translation gives CSVEFRGHGYTF.